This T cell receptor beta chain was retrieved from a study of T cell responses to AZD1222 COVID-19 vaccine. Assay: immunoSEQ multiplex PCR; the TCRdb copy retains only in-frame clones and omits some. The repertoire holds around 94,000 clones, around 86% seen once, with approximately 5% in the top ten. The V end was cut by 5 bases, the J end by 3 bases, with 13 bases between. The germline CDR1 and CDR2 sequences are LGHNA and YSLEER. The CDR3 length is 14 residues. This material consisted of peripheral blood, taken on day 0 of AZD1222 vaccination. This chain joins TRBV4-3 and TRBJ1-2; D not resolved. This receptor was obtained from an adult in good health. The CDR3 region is CASSYQLGDYGYTF. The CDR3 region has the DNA TGCGCCAGCAGCTATCAGCTTGGTGACTATGGCTACACCTTC.